This T cell receptor (beta chain) originates from a study of cytomegalovirus exposure and HLA in healthy donors. With V trimmed by 1 base and J by 6 bases, 3 bases remained unmatched. This CDR3 has 15 residues. From germline, CDR1 is SGHNT and CDR2 YYREEE (reference sequence). About this clone: Its antigen remains unknown.

Primers: 60 Vbeta forward and 13 Jbeta reverse. Assay used: immunoSEQ multiplex PCR; TCRdb lists only in-frame clones, some missing. The data contain hundreds of thousands of clones, just over 70% of them singletons. Regarding the study as a whole: The authors listed 150 to 200 TCR beta chains as cytomegalovirus-associated.

This TCR was sampled from a female donor in good health and CMV-seronegative. Sequenced: PBMCs. This chain connects TRBV5-4 to TRBJ2-2, with 10 bases matching TRBD2. The CDR3 spells CASSLKRGGSGELFF. The CDR3 region has the DNA TGTGCCAGCAGCTTGAAGCGGGGGGGGTCCGGGGAGCTGTTTTTT.